The rows below give T cell receptor beta chains drawn from one sample of a study of identifying expanded T cells in peripheral blood. The data were produced by immunoSEQ multiplex PCR, yet TCRdb's version contains in-frame clones alone and is incomplete. The repertoire has about 85,000 clones, 88% of them found once; the top ten carry 15% to 20%. The sample was blood. The receptors here all came from a person aged 18 to 75 in good health. Each CDR3 is given with its conserved first and last residue. A D gene is named only where the DNA matches it firmly. Size values are once, few and many counts, or a class for expanded clones, and some rows have none.

D: .; size: .; V: TRBV4-3; J: TRBJ2-5; CDR3: CASSQEGPGQVKETQYF; DNA: TGCGCCAGCAGCCAGGAAGGGCCGGGACAAGTAAAAGAGACCCAGTACTTC
D: .; size: .; V: TRBV5-6; J: TRBJ2-7; CDR3: CASRLGSPGYEQYF; DNA: TGTGCCAGCCGACTGGGCAGTCCCGGCTACGAGCAGTACTTC
D: TRBD2; size: .; V: TRBV29-1; J: TRBJ2-3; CDR3: CSVPSGGTDTQYF; DNA: TGCAGCGTACCTAGCGGGGGGACAGATACGCAGTATTTT
D: .; size: .; V: TRBV30; J: TRBJ1-6; CDR3: CAWSAAGDSPLHF; DNA: TGTGCCTGGAGTGCCGCAGGGGATTCACCCCTCCACTTT
D: .; size: .; V: TRBV5-1; J: TRBJ1-4; CDR3: CASSPGGKYEKLFF; DNA: TGCGCCAGCAGCCCCGGAGGGAAGTATGAAAAACTGTTTTTT
D: TRBD1; size: .; V: TRBV18; J: TRBJ1-1; CDR3: CASSPKLADRGPAAFF; DNA: TGTGCCAGCTCACCAAAACTAGCGGACAGGGGGCCCGCAGCTTTCTTT
D: .; size: .; V: TRBV6-1; J: TRBJ2-1; CDR3: CASSLGQGRYNEQFF; DNA: TGTGCCAGCAGCCTAGGGCAGGGTCGATACAATGAGCAGTTCTTC
D: .; size: .; V: TRBV15; J: TRBJ1-2; CDR3: CATSRDRAGRYTF; DNA: TGTGCCACCAGCAGAGATAGAGCAGGACGCTACACCTTC
D: .; size: .; V: TRBV18; J: TRBJ2-5; CDR3: CASSPPNPSGTQYF; DNA: TGTGCCAGCTCACCACCGAATCCCTCCGGGACCCAGTACTTC
D: TRBD2; size: .; V: TRBV5-1; J: TRBJ2-3; CDR3: CASSVPSWTSPGTDTQYF; DNA: TGCGCCAGCAGCGTTCCTTCCTGGACTAGCCCTGGCACAGATACGCAGTATTTT
D: TRBD1; size: once; V: TRBV7-2; J: TRBJ1-2; CDR3: CASSLPGTGGMVGYTF; DNA: TGTGCCAGCAGCTTACCCGGGACAGGGGGTATGGTTGGCTACACCTTC
D: .; size: .; V: TRBV27; J: TRBJ1-1; CDR3: CASSRGLNTEAFF; DNA: TGTGCCAGCAGTCGCGGATTGAACACTGAAGCTTTCTTT
D: .; size: .; V: TRBV9; J: TRBJ2-7; CDR3: CASSDPRGKGDYEQYF; DNA: TGTGCCAGCAGCGACCCGAGGGGGAAGGGGGACTACGAGCAGTACTTC
D: .; size: .; V: TRBV4-1; J: TRBJ1-1; CDR3: CASSQGPPEPRDTEAFF; DNA: TGCGCCAGCAGCCAAGGACCTCCAGAGCCGAGGGACACTGAAGCTTTCTTT
D: TRBD1; size: .; V: TRBV19; J: TRBJ2-1; CDR3: CASSRDRYYNEQFF; DNA: TGTGCCAGTAGTCGGGACAGGTACTACAATGAGCAGTTCTTC
D: .; size: once; V: TRBV4-3; J: TRBJ1-4; CDR3: CASSQATGGNEKLFF; DNA: TGCGCCAGCAGCCAGGCGACAGGCGGAAATGAAAAACTGTTTTTT
D: .; size: .; V: TRBV11-2; J: TRBJ2-7; CDR3: CASGPGGLRRQYF; DNA: TGTGCCAGCGGGCCGGGCGGGTTGCGTCGGCAGTACTTC
D: .; size: .; V: TRBV11-2; J: TRBJ2-7; CDR3: CASSLTVGPYYEQYF; DNA: TGTGCCAGCAGCCTAACAGTGGGCCCCTACTACGAGCAGTACTTC
D: .; size: .; V: TRBV11-2; J: TRBJ2-1; CDR3: CASSPIQGPHYNEQFF; DNA: TGTGCCAGCAGCCCCATTCAGGGTCCCCATTACAATGAGCAGTTCTTC
D: TRBD2; size: .; V: TRBV19; J: TRBJ2-3; CDR3: CASNLGRGGRTDTQYF; DNA: TGTGCCAGTAACCTCGGGCGGGGGGGCCGCACAGATACGCAGTATTTT
D: .; size: .; V: TRBV6-5; J: TRBJ1-1; CDR3: CASNRGALAYTEAFF; DNA: TGTGCCAGCAATAGGGGGGCACTGGCGTACACTGAAGCTTTCTTT
D: .; size: once; V: TRBV28; J: TRBJ2-7; CDR3: CASSLAGSYEQYF; DNA: TGTGCCAGCAGTTTGGCCGGCTCCTACGAGCAGTACTTC
D: .; size: .; V: TRBV5-1; J: TRBJ2-7; CDR3: CASSLELAGSYEQYF; DNA: TGCGCCAGCAGCTTGGAGTTGGCGGGGTCCTACGAGCAGTACTTC
D: TRBD1; size: .; V: TRBV7-2; J: TRBJ1-6; CDR3: CASSRQGLRVNSPLHF; DNA: TGTGCCAGCAGCAGACAGGGGCTAAGGGTGAATTCACCCCTCCACTTT
D: .; size: few; V: TRBV25-1; J: TRBJ1-1; CDR3: CASQVGPNTEAFF; DNA: TGTGCCAGCCAAGTGGGGCCGAACACTGAAGCTTTCTTT
D: .; size: once; V: TRBV4-3; J: TRBJ1-4; CDR3: CASSQDQGRGLFF; DNA: TGCGCCAGCAGCCAAGATCAAGGACGAGGACTGTTTTTT
D: .; size: .; V: TRBV6-1; J: TRBJ1-1; CDR3: CASSEAPASRAFF; DNA: TGTGCCAGCAGTGAAGCGCCCGCAAGTAGGGCTTTCTTT
D: .; size: .; V: TRBV19; J: TRBJ1-2; CDR3: CASSEGGGYTF; DNA: TGTGCCAGCTCCGAGGGGGGCGGCTACACCTTC
D: .; size: .; V: TRBV7-8; J: TRBJ1-5; CDR3: CASSSNRRQPQHF; DNA: TGTGCCAGCAGCTCAAACCGCCGGCAGCCCCAGCATTTT
D: .; size: .; V: TRBV10-3; J: TRBJ1-2; CDR3: CAISDPDGGGYTF; DNA: TGTGCCATCAGTGACCCGGACGGTGGAGGCTACACCTTC
D: .; size: .; V: TRBV15; J: TRBJ2-1; CDR3: CATSRDRISANEQFF; DNA: TGTGCCACCAGCAGAGATCGAATTAGCGCCAATGAGCAGTTCTTC
D: TRBD2; size: .; V: TRBV19; J: TRBJ2-7; CDR3: CASSTSLAGPREQYF; DNA: TGTGCCAGTAGTACTTCACTAGCGGGGCCTCGCGAGCAGTACTTC
D: TRBD2; size: .; V: TRBV7-8; J: TRBJ2-3; CDR3: CASSHGRRAGGHKDTQYF; DNA: TGTGCCAGCAGCCACGGCCGAAGGGCGGGGGGGCACAAAGATACGCAGTATTTT
D: .; size: .; V: TRBV27; J: TRBJ2-1; CDR3: CASSLSQGGTNEQFF; DNA: TGTGCCAGCAGTTTAAGTCAGGGTGGGACCAATGAGCAGTTCTTC
D: .; size: .; V: TRBV6-1; J: TRBJ1-5; CDR3: CASSLGQPQPQHF; DNA: TGTGCCAGCAGTTTGGGTCAGCCTCAGCCCCAGCATTTT